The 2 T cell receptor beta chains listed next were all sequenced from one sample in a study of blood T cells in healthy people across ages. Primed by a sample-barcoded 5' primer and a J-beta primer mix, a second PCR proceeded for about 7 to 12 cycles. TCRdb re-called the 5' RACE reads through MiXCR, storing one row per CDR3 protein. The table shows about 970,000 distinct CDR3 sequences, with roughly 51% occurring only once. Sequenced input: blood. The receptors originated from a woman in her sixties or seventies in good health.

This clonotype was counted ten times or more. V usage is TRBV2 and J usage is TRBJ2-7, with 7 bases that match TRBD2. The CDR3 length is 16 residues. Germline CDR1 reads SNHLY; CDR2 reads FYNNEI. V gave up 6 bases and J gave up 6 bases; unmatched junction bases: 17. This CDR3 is CASRDGLVEIRSEQYF. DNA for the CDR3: TGTGCCAGCAGAGACGGACTAGTTGAAATTCGAAGCGAGCAGTACTTC.

The CDR3 nucleotides read TGTGCCAGCAGTGGACCCAGGGGTAGGGGCAATAATTCACCCCTCCACTTT. Translating gives CASSGPRGRGNNSPLHF. The genes are TRBV25-1 and TRBJ1-6; D possibly corresponds to TRBD1 (6 bases). The germline V gene encodes CDR1 MGHDK and CDR2 SYGVNS. Trimming removed 4 bases at V and 5 bases at J, with 18 bases between. The CDR3 has 17 residues.